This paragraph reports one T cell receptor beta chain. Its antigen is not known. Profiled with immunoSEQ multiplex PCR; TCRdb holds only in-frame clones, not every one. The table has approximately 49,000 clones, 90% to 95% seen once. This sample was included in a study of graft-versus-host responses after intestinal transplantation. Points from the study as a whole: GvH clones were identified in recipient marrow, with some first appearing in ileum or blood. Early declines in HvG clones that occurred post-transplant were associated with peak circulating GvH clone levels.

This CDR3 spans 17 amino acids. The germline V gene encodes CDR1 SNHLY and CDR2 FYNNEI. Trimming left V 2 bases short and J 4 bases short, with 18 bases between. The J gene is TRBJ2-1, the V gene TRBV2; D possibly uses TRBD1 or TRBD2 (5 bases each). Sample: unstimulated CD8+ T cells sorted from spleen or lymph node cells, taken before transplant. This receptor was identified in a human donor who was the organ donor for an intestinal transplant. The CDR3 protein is CASSEILVGVRYNEQFF. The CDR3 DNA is TGTGCCAGCAGTGAAATTTTAGTGGGGGTCCGATACAATGAGCAGTTCTTC.